This T cell receptor (beta chain) was identified during a study of vaccination effects on CD4 cells after COVID-19. The study, taken as a whole, reports: Cross-reaction with common cold coronaviruses was seen in only 1 of 255 vaccine-induced clones from healthy vaccinees.

The protocol was immunoSEQ multiplex PCR, while the TCRdb copy is restricted to in-frame clones and leaves out a portion. The sample contains 37,000 or so clones, 66% of which appear only once. In regard to this clone: What it binds is unknown.

With the ViraFEST assay, the study expanded antigen-specific CD4+ T cells using viral peptide pools, then sequenced them. The culture ran for about 10 days, and then CD4+ T cells were isolated. Nobody among the vaccine recipients had prior SARS-CoV-2 infection (nucleocapsid antibodies were negative). Cultures used fewer than 2.5 million PBMC per well, 9 to 10 IU/ml IL-2 and around 9.8 ug/ml peptides. Half of the medium was exchanged for IL-2 medium on both days 3 and 7. Germline loops: CDR1 LGHNT, CDR2 FRNRAP. The ends lost 2 bases at V and 9 bases at J; junction bases unmatched: 9. There are 16 residues in the CDR3.

The TCR sequence derives from a human donor who received a COVID-19 vaccine. This chain connects TRBV12-5 to TRBJ2-2, with TRBD2 identical over 10 bases. This specimen was CD4+ T cells from PBMCs cultured with HCoV-OC43 spike peptides, taken before COVID-19 vaccination. Regarding subset: HCoV-OC43 spike overlapping peptide pool stimulation. The CDR3 bases are TGTGCTAGTGGTTTGCCCTCTAGCGGGAGTAGGCGGGAGCTGTTTTTT. Amino acid sequence: CASGLPSSGSRRELFF.